Listed below are T cell receptor beta chains from one sample, sequenced in a study of regulatory T cells in long-lasting Graves disease. From the multiplex PCR reads, TCRdb called clonotypes with MiXCR, one entry per CDR3 protein. The sample lists about 660,000 distinct CDR3 sequences, around 30% occurring once. This specimen was peripheral blood mononuclear cells (PBMCs), taken when the disease was refractory, from a patient treated with antithyroid drugs. The origin of the receptors is a female donor with Graves disease. Both conserved end residues are part of each CDR3. A D gene is named only where the DNA matches it firmly. Clone size, where shown, is once, few, many, or a class for clones that have expanded.

J: TRBJ1-1
D: -
V: TRBV19
size: -
CDR3: CASSANRVMNTEAFF
DNA: TGTGCCAGTAGTGCGAACAGGGTTATGAACACTGAAGCTTTCTTT

J: TRBJ1-2
D: -
V: TRBV11-2
size: -
CDR3: CASSQRQTLRALYGYTF
DNA: TGTGCCAGCAGCCAGCGACAAACCCTACGAGCCTTATATGGCTACACCTTC

J: TRBJ2-7
D: -
V: TRBV7-9
size: once
CDR3: CASSLRAEPLHEQYF
DNA: TGTGCCAGCAGCCTTCGGGCCGAGCCCCTCCACGAGCAGTACTTC

J: TRBJ2-2
D: TRBD2
V: TRBV11-2
size: few
CDR3: CASSTTSGRNTGELFF
DNA: TGTGCCAGCAGCACAACTAGCGGGAGGAACACCGGGGAGCTGTTTTTT

J: TRBJ1-1
D: -
V: TRBV28
size: many
CDR3: CASSLARLGTEAFF
DNA: TGTGCCAGCAGTTTAGCCCGCCTTGGGACTGAAGCTTTCTTT

J: TRBJ1-1
D: -
V: TRBV5-1
size: few
CDR3: CASSLGPTTNTEAFF
DNA: TGCGCCAGCAGCTTGGGCCCGACGACGAACACTGAAGCTTTCTTT

J: TRBJ2-2
D: -
V: TRBV12-3/TRBV12-4
size: many
CDR3: CASSKKGQNTGELFF
DNA: TGTGCCAGCAGTAAAAAGGGACAGAACACCGGGGAGCTGTTTTTT

J: TRBJ2-7
D: TRBD1
V: TRBV6-1
size: many
CDR3: CASSEAPGQGGEQYF
DNA: TGTGCCAGCAGTGAAGCGCCCGGACAGGGAGGCGAGCAGTACTTC

J: TRBJ2-5
D: TRBD2
V: TRBV20-1
size: many
CDR3: CSALKGSGGETQYF
DNA: TGCAGTGCCCTAAAGGGATCGGGGGGAGAGACCCAGTACTTC

J: TRBJ1-2
D: TRBD1
V: TRBV29-1
size: -
CDR3: CSVATGEDNYGYTF
DNA: TGCAGCGTTGCGACAGGGGAGGATAACTATGGCTACACCTTC

J: TRBJ2-5
D: -
V: TRBV29-1
size: few
CDR3: CSVGPDQETQYF
DNA: TGCAGCGTTGGGCCAGACCAAGAGACCCAGTACTTC

J: TRBJ2-5
D: -
V: TRBV7-2
size: few
CDR3: CASSSGTGRQETQYF
DNA: TGTGCCAGCAGCTCCGGGACTGGAAGACAAGAGACCCAGTACTTC

J: TRBJ1-1
D: TRBD1
V: TRBV5-1
size: -
CDR3: CASSAGQGPNTEAFF
DNA: TGCGCCAGCAGCGCGGGACAGGGCCCGAACACTGAAGCTTTCTTT

J: TRBJ2-2
D: -
V: TRBV5-6
size: -
CDR3: CASSLESIRPTGELFF
DNA: TGTGCCAGCAGCTTGGAGAGTATTCGACCCACCGGGGAGCTGTTTTTT

J: TRBJ1-5
D: -
V: TRBV27
size: -
CDR3: CASSSARDITQPQHF
DNA: TGTGCCAGCAGTAGTGCAAGGGACATTACGCAGCCCCAGCATTTT

J: TRBJ1-1
D: TRBD1
V: TRBV6-1
size: -
CDR3: CASSGDSITEAFF
DNA: TGTGCCAGCAGTGGGGACAGTATCACTGAAGCTTTCTTT

J: TRBJ2-7
D: TRBD2
V: TRBV12-3/TRBV12-4
size: many
CDR3: CASSPGTSGSYEQYF
DNA: TGTGCCAGCAGCCCGGGGACTAGCGGTTCCTACGAGCAGTACTTC

J: TRBJ1-1
D: TRBD1
V: TRBV6-1
size: -
CDR3: CASRGRQGTTEAFF
DNA: TGTGCCAGCAGGGGCCGACAGGGTACCACTGAAGCTTTCTTT